Included here is one TCR beta chain sequence, with context. Its antigen is not known. The data were taken from a study of cytomegalovirus exposure and HLA in healthy donors. Study summary: It was reported in a later analysis that the same platform had been used for the 120 or so validation repertoires as for the roughly 710 first-cohort repertoires. Study-level findings and limits: Most TCR sequences were seen very rarely across donors, but some public TCRs occurred in many. Cytomegalovirus-associated status was assigned to 150 or so TCR beta chains.

Trimming took 7 bases from V and 2 from J, leaving 17 bases between them. CDR3 length equals 15 residues. CDR1 MNHNS and CDR2 SASEGT come from the germline V gene. The study drew the donors from its approximately 110-subject validation cohort, separate from the approximately 700-subject first cohort. Assay used: immunoSEQ multiplex PCR; TCRdb lists only in-frame clones, some missing. The sample has some 170,000 clones; about 86% are singletons. The sequence derives from a woman aged 18-29 years in good health and CMV-seronegative. The specimen was PBMCs. V and J are TRBV6-1 and TRBJ1-1, with a tentative D call TRBD1 (6 bases). The CDR3 region is CASIQGSKANTEAFF. CDR3 DNA sequence: TGTGCCAGCATCCAGGGGTCGAAAGCCAACACTGAAGCTTTCTTT.